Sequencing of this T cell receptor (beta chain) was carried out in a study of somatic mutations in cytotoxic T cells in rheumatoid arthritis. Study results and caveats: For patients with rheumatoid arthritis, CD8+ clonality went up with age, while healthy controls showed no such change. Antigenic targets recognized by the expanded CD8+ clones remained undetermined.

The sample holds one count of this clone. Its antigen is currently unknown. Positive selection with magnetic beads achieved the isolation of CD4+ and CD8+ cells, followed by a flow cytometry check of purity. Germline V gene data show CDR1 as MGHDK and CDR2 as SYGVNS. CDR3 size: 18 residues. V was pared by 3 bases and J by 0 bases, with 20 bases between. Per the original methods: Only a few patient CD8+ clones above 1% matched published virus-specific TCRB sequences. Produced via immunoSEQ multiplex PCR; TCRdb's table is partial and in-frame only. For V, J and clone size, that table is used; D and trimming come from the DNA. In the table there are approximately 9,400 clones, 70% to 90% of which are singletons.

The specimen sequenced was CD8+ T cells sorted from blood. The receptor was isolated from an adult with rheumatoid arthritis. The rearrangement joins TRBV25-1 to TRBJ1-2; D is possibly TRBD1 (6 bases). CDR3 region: CASSDTTGPLRSNYGYTF. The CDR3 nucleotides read TGTGCCAGCAGTGACACGACAGGCCCGCTACGCTCTAACTATGGCTACACCTTC.